Following are 24 T cell receptor beta chains from one sample sequenced in a study of T-cell reconstitution after alpha-beta-depleted transplantation in children. A TCRbeta library incorporating unique molecular identifiers was prepared. From the PCR reads, TCRdb called clonotypes with MiXCR, one entry per CDR3 protein. The sample has about 600,000 distinct CDR3 sequences; roughly 13% are singletons. Sequences were derived from PBMCs, mostly from graft donor cells, sampled 360 days after TCRalphabeta/CD19-depleted stem cell transplant. These receptors all come from a male patient younger than 18 who had a stem cell transplant for acute myeloid leukemia, so the T cells may come from the graft donor.

Turning to this clonotype: This may be a read error, as it is one base from a much larger clone. The rearrangement joins TRBV12-3 or TRBV12-4 to TRBJ2-2; TRBD1 matches at 9 bases. The CDR3 consists of 15 residues. Losses at the gene ends were 6 bases for V and 6 bases for J; bases not matched to a gene: 8. The CDR3 sequence: CASSRDRVNAGELFF. The CDR3 coding sequence is TGTGCCAGCAGCCGGGACAGGGTAAACGCCGGGGAGCTGTTTTTT.

In its sample, this clonotype was seen a few times. The gene calls are TRBV9 and TRBJ2-7, with D maybe TRBD1 (6 bases). Germline values: CDR1 SGDLS, CDR2 YYNGEE. V gave up 4 bases and J gave up 2 bases, with 16 bases separating them. The length of the CDR3 is 15 residues. The CDR3 region is CASSPGTPEPYEQYF. The CDR3 DNA reads TGTGCCAGCAGCCCAGGGACACCCGAACCCTACGAGCAGTACTTC.

The sample holds a few counts of this clonotype. The chain recombines TRBV11-2 with TRBJ1-3; tentative D call: TRBD1 (5 bases). Germline values: CDR1 SGHAT, CDR2 FQNNGV. The V end lost 5 bases, the J end lost 0 bases, and 14 bases lay between the germline ends. This CDR3 has 16 residues. The CDR3 reads CASSPDGGGSGNTIYF. The CDR3 DNA follows: TGTGCCAGCAGCCCAGATGGGGGGGGCTCTGGAAACACCATATATTTT.

The chain combines TRBV18 with TRBJ1-1, with TRBD1 matching 9 bases. The J segment lost 1 base and the V segment lost 4 bases, leaving 13 bases of the junction unmatched. This CDR3 has 18 residues. CDR1 is KGHSH, CDR2 LQKENI, per germline. The CDR3 sequence: CASSLNRGRGGKNTEAFF. Written as DNA, the CDR3 is TGTGCCAGCTCACTAAACAGGGGGCGAGGGGGAAAGAACACTGAAGCTTTCTTT.

This sequence joins TRBV28 and TRBJ2-7; tentatively, D is TRBD2 (9 bases). Trimming shortened V by 6 bases and J by 7 bases, and 37 bases separated the two germline ends. There are 20 residues in the CDR3. Germline loops: CDR1 MDHEN, CDR2 SYDVKM. CDR3 sequence: CASSGRGQMGGRAPLEEQYF. The CDR3 coding sequence is TGTGCCAGCAGCGGCAGGGGGCAAATGGGCGGGAGGGCCCCCTTGGAGGAGCAGTACTTC.

The chain is built from TRBV7-2 and TRBJ2-7; TRBD1 might be the D (5 bases). CDR3 size: 16 residues. CDR1 is SGHTA and CDR2 is FQGNSA in the germline V gene. The V gene lost 1 base and the J gene lost 4 bases, with 17 bases spanning the gap. CDR3 residues: CASSLEGRVGGYEQYF. The CDR3 DNA follows: TGTGCCAGCAGCTTAGAGGGCAGGGTCGGCGGTTACGAGCAGTACTTC.

This clonotype came up a few times. This rearrangement joins TRBV28 to TRBJ2-5; D is ambiguous. Germline V gene data show CDR1 as MDHEN and CDR2 as SYDVKM. The V end was cut by 1 base, the J end by 2 bases, with 11 bases between. CDR3 length: 15 amino acids. The CDR3, as DNA: TGTGCCAGCAGTTTATTCGGGCAGAGTCAAGAGACCCAGTACTTC. It translates to CASSLFGQSQETQYF.

The rearrangement links TRBV9 to TRBJ2-7; D call uncertain. V gave up 3 bases and J gave up 3 bases, with 19 bases separating them. Germline lookup yields CDR1 SGDLS and CDR2 YYNGEE. The CDR3 runs 16 residues. This CDR3 reads CASSASLLSPGYEQYF. CDR3 DNA: TGTGCCAGCAGCGCCTCCCTCCTCTCCCCTGGCTACGAGCAGTACTTC.

There are many counts of this clonotype. The chain has TRBV4-2 and TRBJ2-1; 15 nucleotides match TRBD2. Germline-derived CDR1 and CDR2 are LGHNA and YNFKEQ. The CDR3 totals 19 residues. The V segment lost 5 bases and the J segment 3 bases; nucleotides outside the gene matches: 11. The CDR3 is CASSAGTSGRYSSYNEQFF. CDR3 coding DNA: TGTGCCAGCAGCGCTGGGACTAGCGGGAGGTATTCGAGCTACAATGAGCAGTTCTTC.

This clonotype turned up a few times. This chain uses TRBV4-3 with TRBJ1-5; D call uncertain. The CDR3 covers 15 residues. The V and J ends lost 0 bases and 5 bases respectively, with 11 bases between them. CDR1 LGHNA and CDR2 YSLEER come from the germline V gene. DNA for the CDR3: TGCGCCAGCAGCCAAGATCCAAACCTTGATCAGCCCCAGCATTTT. This codes for CASSQDPNLDQPQHF.

The DNA of the CDR3 is TGTGCCAGCAGCTTTGCGAGCGGCCGGGGCTACGAGCAGTACTTC. This codes for CASSFASGRGYEQYF. The chain has TRBV12-1 and TRBJ2-7; TRBD1, the D gene given by the table, was not confirmed from the DNA. TRBV12-1 is a pseudogene. The CDR3 has 15 residues.

This clonotype was observed a few times. The chain has TRBV7-2 and TRBJ2-7; 9 bases map to TRBD2. V shed 3 bases, J shed 1 base, and the junction held 7 bases outside the gene matches. CDR1 and CDR2 (germline): SGHTA, FQGNSA. The CDR3 covers 16 residues. CDR3: CASSFLGGRGSYEQYF. For the CDR3, the DNA is TGTGCCAGCAGCTTCCTGGGCGGGAGGGGTTCCTACGAGCAGTACTTC.

Only a few counts were recorded for this clonotype. The chain joins TRBV4-3 to TRBJ2-3; 7 bases are a match to TRBD1. After removal of 4 bases from V and 2 bases from J, the junction contained 12 bases not matched to a gene. The CDR3 loop spans 17 amino acids. Germline-derived CDR1 and CDR2 are LGHNA and YSLEER. CDR3 region: CASSLQLPGTDTDTQYF. CDR3 in DNA: TGCGCCAGCAGCCTTCAACTGCCCGGGACAGACACAGATACGCAGTATTTT.

The sample holds many counts of this clonotype. The rearrangement uses TRBV12-3 or TRBV12-4 and TRBJ2-3; 10 nucleotides match TRBD1. This CDR3 contains 15 residues. The J segment lost 5 bases and the V segment lost 6 bases, leaving 8 bases of the junction unmatched. The CDR3 coding sequence is TGTGCCAGCAGGGCGACAGGGGGCTTGGGAGATACGCAGTATTTT. It translates to CASRATGGLGDTQYF.

Many counts were recorded for this clonotype. The genes are TRBV5-1 and TRBJ2-7; a possible D gene is TRBD2 (5 bases). Germline V lookup: CDR1 SGHRS, CDR2 YFSETQ. The V gene lost 0 bases and the J gene lost 0 bases, with 13 bases spanning the gap. This CDR3 is built from 16 residues. The CDR3 sequence is CASSLVAGVSSYEQYF. CDR3 coding DNA: TGCGCCAGCAGCTTGGTTGCCGGGGTCAGCTCCTACGAGCAGTACTTC.

This chain connects TRBV5-1 to TRBJ2-5; 11 bases are a match to TRBD2. CDR3 length: 17 amino acids. V gave up 7 bases and J gave up 2 bases; unmatched junction bases: 13. Germline V gives CDR1 SGHRS, CDR2 YFSETQ. The CDR3 is CASGSTLGLAEQETQYF. The CDR3 DNA sequence: TGCGCCAGCGGCTCCACGCTGGGACTAGCGGAGCAAGAGACCCAGTACTTC.

This clonotype was seen a handful of times. This chain uses TRBV5-4 with TRBJ2-5; TRBD1 matches 10 bases. Germline trimming cut 4 bases from V and 3 bases from J; bases unmatched to any gene: 9. Germline V CDR1 and CDR2: SGHNT, YYREEE (reference sequence). The CDR3 is made up of 16 amino acids. The CDR3 DNA sequence: TGTGCCAGCAGCAGGATCGACAGGGGGCGCGAAGAGACCCAGTACTTC. The encoded protein is CASSRIDRGREETQYF. The full variable domain, in which reference TRBV5-4 and TRBJ2-5 provide the parts outside the CDR3, is ETGVTQSPTHLIKTRGQQVTLRCSSQSGHNTVSWYQQALGQGPQFIFQYYREEENGRGNFPPRFSGLQFPNYSSELNVNALELDDSALYLCASSRIDRGREETQYFGPGTRLLVL.

In its sample, this clonotype was seen many times. The chain has TRBV7-2 and TRBJ2-3; D gene ambiguous. This CDR3 spans 15 amino acids. From germline, CDR1 is SGHTA and CDR2 FQGNSA. Between the trimmed V and J ends, which lost 1 base and 6 bases, there was a span of 14 bases. This CDR3 is CASSLGGSYTDTQYF. Here the CDR3 DNA reads TGTGCCAGCAGCTTAGGGGGATCGTACACTGATACGCAGTATTTT.

This clonotype was recorded a few times. J is TRBJ2-7 and V is TRBV12-3 or TRBV12-4, with TRBD2 matching 12 bases. The CDR3 has 16 amino acids. Germline trimming cut 2 bases from V and 3 bases from J; bases unmatched to any gene: 5. The CDR3 DNA sequence: TGTGCCAGCAGTTTACCCACTAGCGGGAGGTTCTACGAGCAGTACTTC. Its translation: CASSLPTSGRFYEQYF.

The rearrangement links TRBV29-1 to TRBJ1-1; D is ambiguous. Germline CDR1 SQVTM, CDR2 ANQGSEA. There are 11 residues in the CDR3. V shed 2 bases and J shed 4 bases, with 5 bases lying between them. The CDR3 region has the DNA TGCAGCGTTGAAATAGTCACTGAAGCTTTCTTT. Encoded protein: CSVEIVTEAFF.

A few counts support this clonotype. The J gene is TRBJ2-5, the V gene TRBV5-6, with D possibly matching TRBD2 (5 bases). Germline lookup yields CDR1 SGHDT and CDR2 YYEEEE. The CDR3 loop spans 14 amino acids. V shed 4 bases and J shed 5 bases, with 15 bases lying between them. CDR3 DNA sequence: TGTGCCAGCAGCCGCCGGGGTGAGAAGGAGACCCAGTACTTC. This translates into CASSRRGEKETQYF.

This clonotype turned up a few times. The chain employs TRBV11-3 and TRBJ2-1; D gene uncertain. The CDR3 length is 13 residues. V lost 8 bases and J lost 10, with 18 bases in between. Germline-derived CDR1 and CDR2 are SGHNT and YENEEA. The CDR3 DNA follows: TGTGCCAGCTGCGACCTACTGTGCGGAGAGCAGTTCTTC. Translating it yields CASCDLLCGEQFF.

This chain links TRBV11-2 with TRBJ2-3; D ambiguous. CDR1 is SGHAT, CDR2 FQNNGV, per germline. The CDR3 length is 16 residues. V lost 5 bases and J 2 bases, leaving 17 bases between the germline ends. For the CDR3, the DNA is TGTGCCAGCAGCCTGACGGGCCCTTCGACCACAGATACGCAGTATTTT. It yields the protein CASSLTGPSTTDTQYF.

This clonotype came up a few times. V is TRBV11-1 and J is TRBJ2-1, with 8 bases lining up with TRBD2. Per germline, CDR1 SGHAT and CDR2 FQDESV (reference sequence). Trimming at V came to 8 bases and at J to 2 bases, leaving 17 bases not matched to a gene. This CDR3 spans 18 amino acids. CDR3: CASFSVSRLAGTYNEQFF. The CDR3, as DNA: TGTGCCAGCTTTAGTGTTTCACGGCTAGCGGGCACCTACAATGAGCAGTTCTTC.